This paragraph covers one T cell receptor (beta chain) sequence. The antigen remains undetermined. These data originate in a study of relationships among human T cell subsets. Study-level findings and limits: Substantial CDR3 sharing among Th1, Th2 and regulatory cells suggested stochastic fate choice.

J was trimmed by 6 bases and V by 5 bases; bases with no gene match: 9. Germline lookup yields CDR1 SGHAT and CDR2 FQNNGV. The CDR3 runs to 14 residues. TCR alpha and beta CDR3s were amplified from mRNA by semiquantitative ARM-PCR. ARM-PCR used tagged nested gene-specific primers, then communal superprimers for exponential amplification. Before the second round, exonuclease removed the nested primers. TCRdb redid the calling of the multiplex PCR reads with MiXCR, one entry per CDR3 protein. In the table there are under 15,000 distinct CDR3 sequences, 50% to 75% of which are singletons. CD4+ cells were positively selected first, then anti-CD25 beads isolated CD4+CD25+ regulatory T cells. T cell subsets were isolated with magnetic beads coated with subset-specific monoclonal antibodies.

This chain uses TRBV11-2 with TRBJ2-7; 8 positions match TRBD2. This sequence originates from a man aged 35 to 55 in good health. The sequenced sample consisted of Tregs sorted from blood. CDR3 in amino acids: CASSAIAGRGEQYF. In DNA, the CDR3 is TGTGCCAGCAGCGCGATAGCGGGACGGGGCGAGCAGTACTTC.